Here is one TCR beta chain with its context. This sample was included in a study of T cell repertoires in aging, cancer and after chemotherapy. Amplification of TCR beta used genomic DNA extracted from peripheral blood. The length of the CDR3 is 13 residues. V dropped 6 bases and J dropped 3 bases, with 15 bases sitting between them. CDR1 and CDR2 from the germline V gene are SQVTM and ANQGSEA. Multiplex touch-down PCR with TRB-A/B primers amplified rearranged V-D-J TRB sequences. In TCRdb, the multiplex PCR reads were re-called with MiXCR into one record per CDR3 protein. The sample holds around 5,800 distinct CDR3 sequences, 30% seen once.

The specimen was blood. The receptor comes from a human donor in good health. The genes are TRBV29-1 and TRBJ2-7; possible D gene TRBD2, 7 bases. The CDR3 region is CSVPRGGGYEQYF. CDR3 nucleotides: TGCAGCGTCCCTAGGGGAGGGGGCTACGAGCAGTACTTC.